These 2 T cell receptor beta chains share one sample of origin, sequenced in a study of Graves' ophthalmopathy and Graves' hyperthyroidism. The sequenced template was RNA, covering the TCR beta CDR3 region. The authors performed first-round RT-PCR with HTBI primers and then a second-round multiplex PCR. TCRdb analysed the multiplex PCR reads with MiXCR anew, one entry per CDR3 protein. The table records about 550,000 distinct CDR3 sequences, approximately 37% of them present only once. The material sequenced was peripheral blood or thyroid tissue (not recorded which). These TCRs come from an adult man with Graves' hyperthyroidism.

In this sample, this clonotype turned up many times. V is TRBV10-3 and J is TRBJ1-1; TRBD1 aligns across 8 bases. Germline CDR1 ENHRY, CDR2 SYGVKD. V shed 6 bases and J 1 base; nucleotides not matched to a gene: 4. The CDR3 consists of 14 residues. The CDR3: CAISVQGANTEAFF. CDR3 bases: TGTGCCATCAGCGTTCAGGGGGCGAACACTGAAGCTTTCTTT.

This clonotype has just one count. CDR3 amino acids: CASSLRGTVNEKLFF. In DNA, the CDR3 is TGTGCCAGCAGCTTACGAGGGACGGTTAATGAAAAACTGTTTTTT. The chain joins TRBV7-9 to TRBJ1-4, with D possibly matching TRBD1 (5 bases). The CDR3 consists of 15 residues. The V end lost 2 bases, the J end lost 4 bases, and 11 bases lay between the germline ends. The germline V gene has CDR1 SEHNR and CDR2 FQNEAQ (reference sequence).